This record looks at one T cell receptor beta chain sequence and its context. Antigen: not known. This record belongs to a study of cytomegalovirus exposure and HLA in healthy donors. Looking at the study overall: Approximately 180 million T cells yielded approximately 100 million unique TCR beta sequences, as an earlier analysis found.

V lost 2 bases and J lost 5, with 13 bases in between. The CDR3 covers 16 residues. Germline V lookup: CDR1 MDHEN, CDR2 SYDVKM. Notes on the study in general: Upon later analysis, HLA-associated TCR beta chains proved more clonally expanded than other, equally common chains. About 180 TCR beta chains were listed as cytomegalovirus-associated. Analyzed later, most CMV-associated TCR beta chains appeared HLA-restricted.

PCR was performed using 60 Vbeta and 13 Jbeta primers. Method: immunoSEQ multiplex PCR; TCRdb's copy keeps in-frame clones and lacks some. The sample shows around 94,000 clones, about 62% of them seen only once. Input material: PBMCs. V is TRBV28 and J is TRBJ1-6; D might be TRBD1 (5 bases). The origin of this receptor is a man in his thirties or forties in good health and CMV-seronegative. The DNA for the CDR3 is TGTGCCAGCAGTTTAGGGCAGGGCTTGAATAATTCACCCCTCCACTTT. This gives the protein CASSLGQGLNNSPLHF.